This TCR beta chain derives from a study of OX40 agonist ivuxolimab in advanced cancers. For the study at large: People who had prior anti-PD-1, anti-PD-L1 or anti-CTLA-4 therapy could take part, and approximately 44% had some.

The repertoire was sequenced with immunoSEQ multiplex PCR; TCRdb's copy has only in-frame clones and lacks some. The sample has 80,000 to 100,000 clones; roughly 95% are singletons. The CDR3 length is 19 residues. Germline CDR1 is SGHRS and CDR2 is YFSETQ. V shed 0 bases and J 1 base; nucleotides not matched to a gene: 8. This chain joins TRBV5-1 and TRBJ1-6, with 9 bases identical to TRBD1. The TCR originated in an adult with an advanced solid tumor such as melanoma, head and neck, liver or kidney cancer. The sample consisted of CD4+ or CD8+ T cells sorted from blood, taken in a trial of the OX40 agonist ivuxolimab. The CDR3 region has the DNA TGCGCCAGCAGCTTGGGAGGACAGGGGATTTGGTCCTATAATTCACCCCTCCACTTT. Protein: CASSLGGQGIWSYNSPLHF.